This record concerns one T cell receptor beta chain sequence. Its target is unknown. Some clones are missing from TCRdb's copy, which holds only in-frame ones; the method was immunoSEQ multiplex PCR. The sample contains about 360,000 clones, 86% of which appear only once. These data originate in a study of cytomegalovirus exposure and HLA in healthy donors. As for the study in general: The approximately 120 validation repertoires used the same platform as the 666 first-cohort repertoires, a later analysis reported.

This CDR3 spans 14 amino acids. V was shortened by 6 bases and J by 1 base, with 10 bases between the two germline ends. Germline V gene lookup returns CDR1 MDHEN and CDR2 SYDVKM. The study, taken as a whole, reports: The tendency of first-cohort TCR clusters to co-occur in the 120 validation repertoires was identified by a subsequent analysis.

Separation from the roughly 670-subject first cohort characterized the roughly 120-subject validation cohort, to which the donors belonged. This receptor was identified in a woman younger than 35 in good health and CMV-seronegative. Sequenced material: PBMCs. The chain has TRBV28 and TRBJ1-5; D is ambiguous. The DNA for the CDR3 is TGTGCCAGCAGGGGGAGGAGGAGCAATCAGCCCCAGCATTTT. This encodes CASRGRRSNQPQHF.